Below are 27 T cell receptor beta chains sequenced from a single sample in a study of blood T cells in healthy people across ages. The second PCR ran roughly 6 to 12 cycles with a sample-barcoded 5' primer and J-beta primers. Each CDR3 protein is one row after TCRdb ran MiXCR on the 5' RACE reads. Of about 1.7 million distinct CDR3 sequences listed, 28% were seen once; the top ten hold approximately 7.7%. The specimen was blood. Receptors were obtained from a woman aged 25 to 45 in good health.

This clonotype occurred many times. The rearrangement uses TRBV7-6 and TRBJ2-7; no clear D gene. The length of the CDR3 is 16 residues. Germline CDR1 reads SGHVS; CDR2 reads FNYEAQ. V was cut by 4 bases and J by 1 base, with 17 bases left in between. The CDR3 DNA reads TGTGCCAGCAGCTCCCAGGAGACAAGTGTATCCTACGAGCAGTACTTC. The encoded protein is CASSSQETSVSYEQYF.

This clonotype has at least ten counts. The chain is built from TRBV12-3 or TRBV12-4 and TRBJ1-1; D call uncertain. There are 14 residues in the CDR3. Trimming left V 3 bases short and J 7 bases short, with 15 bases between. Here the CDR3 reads CASSFDLGGGEAFF. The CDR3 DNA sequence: TGTGCCAGCAGTTTTGACTTGGGTGGAGGTGAAGCTTTCTTT.

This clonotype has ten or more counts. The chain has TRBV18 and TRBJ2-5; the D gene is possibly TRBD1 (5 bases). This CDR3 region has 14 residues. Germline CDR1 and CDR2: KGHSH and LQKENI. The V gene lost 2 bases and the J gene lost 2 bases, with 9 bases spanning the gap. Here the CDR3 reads CASSPRRQQETQYF. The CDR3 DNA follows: TGTGCCAGCTCACCAAGGAGACAGCAAGAGACCCAGTACTTC.

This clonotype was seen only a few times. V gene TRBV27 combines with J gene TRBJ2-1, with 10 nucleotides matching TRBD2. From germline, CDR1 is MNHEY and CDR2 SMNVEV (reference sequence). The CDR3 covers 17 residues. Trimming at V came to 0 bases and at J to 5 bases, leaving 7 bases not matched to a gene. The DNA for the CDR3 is TGTGCCAGCAGTTTATCCCGTAGCGGGAGGCCTAACAATGAGCAGTTCTTC. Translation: CASSLSRSGRPNNEQFF.

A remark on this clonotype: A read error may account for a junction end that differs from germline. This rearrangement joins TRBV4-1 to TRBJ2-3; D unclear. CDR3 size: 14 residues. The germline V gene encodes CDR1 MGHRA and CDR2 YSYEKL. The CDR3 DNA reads TGCGCCGGCAGCCAATGGAAGAGCACAGATACGCAGTATTTT. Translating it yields CAGSQWKSTDTQYF.

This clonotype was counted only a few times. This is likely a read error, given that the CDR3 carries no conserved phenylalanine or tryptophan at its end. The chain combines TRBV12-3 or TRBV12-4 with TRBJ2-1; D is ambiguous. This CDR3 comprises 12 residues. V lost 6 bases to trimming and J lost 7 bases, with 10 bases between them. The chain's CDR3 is CASRLSLNEQFV. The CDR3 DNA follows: TGTGCCAGCAGGTTGTCCCTAAATGAGCAGTTCGTC.

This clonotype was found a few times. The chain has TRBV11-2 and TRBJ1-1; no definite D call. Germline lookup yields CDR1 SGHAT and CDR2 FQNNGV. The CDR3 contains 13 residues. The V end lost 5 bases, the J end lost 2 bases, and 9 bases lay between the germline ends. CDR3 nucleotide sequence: TGTGCCAGCAGCCCGACCGATAACACTGAAGCTTTCTTT. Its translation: CASSPTDNTEAFF.

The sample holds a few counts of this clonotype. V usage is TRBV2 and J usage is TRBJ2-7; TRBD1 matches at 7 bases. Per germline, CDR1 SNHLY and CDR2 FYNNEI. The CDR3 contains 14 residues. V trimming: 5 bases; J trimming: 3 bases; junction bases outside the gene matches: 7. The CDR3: CASSSTGSRYEQYF. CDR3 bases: TGTGCCAGCAGTTCGACAGGGTCCCGCTACGAGCAGTACTTC.

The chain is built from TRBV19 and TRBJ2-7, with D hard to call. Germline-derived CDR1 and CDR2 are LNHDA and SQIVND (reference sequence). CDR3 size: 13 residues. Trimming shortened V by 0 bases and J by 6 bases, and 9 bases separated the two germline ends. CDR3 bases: TGTGCCAGTAGTATAGAAGGGTCGGGCGAGCAGTACTTC. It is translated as CASSIEGSGEQYF.

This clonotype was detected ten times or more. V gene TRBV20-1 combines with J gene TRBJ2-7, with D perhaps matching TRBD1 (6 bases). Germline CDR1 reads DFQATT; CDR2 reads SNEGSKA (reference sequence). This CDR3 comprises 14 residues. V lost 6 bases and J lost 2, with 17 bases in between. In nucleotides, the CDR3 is TGCAGTGCCCTCCGGGACACCTCACCCTACGAGCAGTACTTC. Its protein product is CSALRDTSPYEQYF.

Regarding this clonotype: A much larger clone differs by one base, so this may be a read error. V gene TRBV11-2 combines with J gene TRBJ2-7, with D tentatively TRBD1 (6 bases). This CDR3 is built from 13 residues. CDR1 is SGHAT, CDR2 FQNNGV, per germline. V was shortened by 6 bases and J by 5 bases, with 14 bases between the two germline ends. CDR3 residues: CASSSDRSNEQYF. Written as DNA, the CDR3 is TGTGCCAGCAGTTCCGACAGGAGTAACGAGCAGTACTTC.

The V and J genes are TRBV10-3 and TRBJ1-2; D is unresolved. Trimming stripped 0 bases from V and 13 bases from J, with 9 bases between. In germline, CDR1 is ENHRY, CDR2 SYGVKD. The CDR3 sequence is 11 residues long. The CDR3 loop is CAISESWGFTF. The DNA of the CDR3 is TGTGCCATCAGTGAGTCATGGGGATTCACCTTC.

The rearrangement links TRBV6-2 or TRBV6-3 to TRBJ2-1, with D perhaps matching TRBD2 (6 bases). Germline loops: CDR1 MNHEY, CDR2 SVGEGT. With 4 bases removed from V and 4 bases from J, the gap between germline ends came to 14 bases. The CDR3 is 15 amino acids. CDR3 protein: CASSFGTPRYNEQFF. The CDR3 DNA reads TGTGCCAGCAGTTTCGGGACTCCCCGGTACAATGAGCAGTTCTTC.

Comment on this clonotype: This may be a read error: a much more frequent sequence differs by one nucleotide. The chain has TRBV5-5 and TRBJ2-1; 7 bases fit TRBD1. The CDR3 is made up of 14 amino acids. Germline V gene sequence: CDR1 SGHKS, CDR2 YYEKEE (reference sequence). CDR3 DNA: TGTGCCAGCAGTTATGGACAGGCAAACAATGGGCAGTTCTTC. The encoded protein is CASSYGQANNGQFF.

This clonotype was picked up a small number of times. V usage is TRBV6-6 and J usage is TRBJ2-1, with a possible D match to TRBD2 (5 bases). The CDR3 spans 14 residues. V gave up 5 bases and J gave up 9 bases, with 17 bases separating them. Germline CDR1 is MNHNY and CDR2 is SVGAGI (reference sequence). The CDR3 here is CASSPLELVSEQFF. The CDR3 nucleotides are TGTGCCAGCAGTCCCCTCGAACTAGTCAGTGAGCAGTTCTTC.

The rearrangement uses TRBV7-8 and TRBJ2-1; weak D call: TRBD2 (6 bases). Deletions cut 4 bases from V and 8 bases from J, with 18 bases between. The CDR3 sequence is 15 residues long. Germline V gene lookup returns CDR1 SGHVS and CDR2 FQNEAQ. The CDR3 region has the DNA TGTGCCAGCAGCTCCCCATACGGGAGTGTGGATGAGCAGTTCTTC. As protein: CASSSPYGSVDEQFF.

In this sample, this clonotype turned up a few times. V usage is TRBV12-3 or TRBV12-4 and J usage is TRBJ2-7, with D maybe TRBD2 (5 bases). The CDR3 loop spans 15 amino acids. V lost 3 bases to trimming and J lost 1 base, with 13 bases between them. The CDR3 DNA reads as TGTGCCAGCAGTTTCGGTGGGAGTAGGTCCTACGAGCAGTACTTC. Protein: CASSFGGSRSYEQYF.

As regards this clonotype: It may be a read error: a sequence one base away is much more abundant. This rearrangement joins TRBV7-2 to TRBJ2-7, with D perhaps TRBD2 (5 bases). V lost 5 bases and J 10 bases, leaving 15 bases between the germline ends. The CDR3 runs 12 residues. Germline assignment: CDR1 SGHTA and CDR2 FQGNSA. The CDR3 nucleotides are TGTGCCAGCAGCCTACCGGGATACCAACAGTACTTC. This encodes CASSLPGYQQYF.

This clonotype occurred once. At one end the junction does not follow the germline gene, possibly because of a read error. The CDR3 here is CASSPQRGSVF. For the CDR3, the DNA is TGTGCCAGCAGCCCCCAGCGGGGGTCGGTCTTC. The V gene is TRBV7-9, the J gene TRBJ2-1; 8 bases map to TRBD2. This CDR3 is 11 amino acids long. In germline, CDR1 is SEHNR, CDR2 FQNEAQ (reference sequence).

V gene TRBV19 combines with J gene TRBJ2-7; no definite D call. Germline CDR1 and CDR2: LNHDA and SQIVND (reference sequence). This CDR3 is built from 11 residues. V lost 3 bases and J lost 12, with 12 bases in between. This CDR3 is CASSISRLTYF. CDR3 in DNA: TGTGCCAGTAGTATTTCGAGGCTGACGTACTTC.

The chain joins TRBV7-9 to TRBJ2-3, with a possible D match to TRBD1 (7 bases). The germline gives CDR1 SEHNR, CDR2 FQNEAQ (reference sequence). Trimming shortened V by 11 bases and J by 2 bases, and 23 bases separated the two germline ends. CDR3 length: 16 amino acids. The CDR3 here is CALRGYRGKVTDTQYF. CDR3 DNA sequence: TGTGCCCTACGGGGGTACAGGGGCAAAGTCACAGATACGCAGTATTTT.

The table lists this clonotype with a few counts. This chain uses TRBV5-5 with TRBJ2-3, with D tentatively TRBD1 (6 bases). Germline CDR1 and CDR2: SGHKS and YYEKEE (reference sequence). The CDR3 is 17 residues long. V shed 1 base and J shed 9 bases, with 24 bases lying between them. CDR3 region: CASSLLRGRSPGVTQYF. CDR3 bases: TGTGCCAGCAGCTTGTTGCGAGGTCGATCGCCAGGGGTGACGCAGTATTTT.

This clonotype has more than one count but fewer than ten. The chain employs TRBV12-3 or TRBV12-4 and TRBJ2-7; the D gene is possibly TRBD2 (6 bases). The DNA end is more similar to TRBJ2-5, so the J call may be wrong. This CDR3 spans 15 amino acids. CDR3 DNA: TGTGCCAGCAGTTTGAATCTAGGAGGGGAAGAGACCCAGTACTTC. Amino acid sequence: CASSLNLGGEETQYF.

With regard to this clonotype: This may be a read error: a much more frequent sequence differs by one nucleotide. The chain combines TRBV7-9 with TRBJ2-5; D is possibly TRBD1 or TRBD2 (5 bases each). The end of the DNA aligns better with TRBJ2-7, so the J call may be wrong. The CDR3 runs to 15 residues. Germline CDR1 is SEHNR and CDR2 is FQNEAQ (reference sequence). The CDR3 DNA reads TGTGCCAGCAGCTTAGTTGAGGGACCGGGCTACGAGCAGTACTTC. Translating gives CASSLVEGPGYEQYF.

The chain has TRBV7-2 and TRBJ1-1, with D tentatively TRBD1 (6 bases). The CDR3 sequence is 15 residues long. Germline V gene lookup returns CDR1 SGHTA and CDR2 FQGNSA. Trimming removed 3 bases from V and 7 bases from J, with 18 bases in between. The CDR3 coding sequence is TGTGCCAGCAGCTTTCTCCTTGCCAGGGGAGTTGAAGCTTTCTTT. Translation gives CASSFLLARGVEAFF.

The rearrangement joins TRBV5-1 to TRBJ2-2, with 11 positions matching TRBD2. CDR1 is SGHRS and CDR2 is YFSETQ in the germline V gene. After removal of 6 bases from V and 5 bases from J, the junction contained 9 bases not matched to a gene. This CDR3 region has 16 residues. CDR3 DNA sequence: TGCGCCAGCAACGACATAGCGGGGGGGCGTACCGGGGAGCTGTTTTTT. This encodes CASNDIAGGRTGELFF. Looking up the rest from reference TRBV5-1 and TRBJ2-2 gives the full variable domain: KAGVTQTPRYLIKTRGQQVTLSCSPISGHRSVSWYQQTPGQGLQFLFEYFSETQRNKGNFPGRFSGRQFSNSRSEMNVSTLELGDSALYLCASNDIAGGRTGELFFGEGSRLTVL.

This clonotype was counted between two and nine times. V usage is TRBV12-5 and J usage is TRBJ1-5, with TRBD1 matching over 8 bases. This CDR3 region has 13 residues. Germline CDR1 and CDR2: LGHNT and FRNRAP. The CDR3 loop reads CASGTGRNQPQHF. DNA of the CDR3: TGTGCCAGCGGGACAGGCCGCAATCAGCCCCAGCATTTT.